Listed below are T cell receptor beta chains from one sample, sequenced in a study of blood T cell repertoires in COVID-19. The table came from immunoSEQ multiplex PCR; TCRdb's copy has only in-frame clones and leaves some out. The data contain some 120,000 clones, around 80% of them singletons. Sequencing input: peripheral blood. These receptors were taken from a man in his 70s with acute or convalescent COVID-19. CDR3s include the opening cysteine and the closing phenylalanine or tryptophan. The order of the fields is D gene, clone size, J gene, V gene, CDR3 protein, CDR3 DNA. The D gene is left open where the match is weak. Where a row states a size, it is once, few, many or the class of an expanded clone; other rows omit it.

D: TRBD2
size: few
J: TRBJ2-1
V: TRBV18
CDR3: CASSPGASGGAIHNEQFF
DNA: TGTGCCAGCTCACCAGGGGCTAGCGGGGGGGCCATCCACAATGAGCAGTTCTTC

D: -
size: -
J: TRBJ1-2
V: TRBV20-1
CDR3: CSAREQSGYTF
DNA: TGCAGTGCTAGAGAACAGTCGGGCTACACCTTC

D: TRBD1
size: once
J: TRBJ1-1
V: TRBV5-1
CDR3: CASGDRREAFF
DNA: TGCGCCAGCGGGGACAGACGTGAAGCTTTCTTT

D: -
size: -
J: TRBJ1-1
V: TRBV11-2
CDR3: CASSLSQLEAFF
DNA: TGTGCCAGCAGCTTATCCCAACTTGAAGCTTTCTTT

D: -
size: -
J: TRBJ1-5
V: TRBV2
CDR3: CASSGQIRSQPQHF
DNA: TGTGCCAGCAGTGGACAGATTCGTTCTCAGCCCCAGCATTTT

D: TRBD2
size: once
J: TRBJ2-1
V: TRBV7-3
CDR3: CASSLSPSGDSYNEQFF
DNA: TGTGCCAGCAGCTTAAGCCCTAGCGGGGACTCCTACAATGAGCAGTTCTTC

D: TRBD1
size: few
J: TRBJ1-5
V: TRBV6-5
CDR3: CASRQGLGPQHF
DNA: TGTGCCAGTCGACAGGGGCTAGGGCCCCAGCATTTT

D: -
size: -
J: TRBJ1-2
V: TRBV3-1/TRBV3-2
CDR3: CASSLTGNYGYTF
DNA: TGTGCCAGCAGCCTGACAGGAAACTATGGCTACACCTTC

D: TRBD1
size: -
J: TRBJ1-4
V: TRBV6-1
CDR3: CASSESPLDRAWEKLFF
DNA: TGTGCCAGCAGTGAGAGCCCCCTGGACAGGGCGTGGGAAAAACTGTTTTTT

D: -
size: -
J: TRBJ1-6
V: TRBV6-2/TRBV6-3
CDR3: CASSYPDRLSPLHF
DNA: TGTGCCAGCAGTTACCCTGACAGGCTTTCACCCCTCCACTTT

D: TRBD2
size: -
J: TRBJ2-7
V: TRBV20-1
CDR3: CRTSGGEEQYF
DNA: TGCAGAACCTCGGGGGGTGAGGAGCAGTACTTC

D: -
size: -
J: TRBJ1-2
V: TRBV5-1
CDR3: CASSPGDRLNYGYTF
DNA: TGCGCCAGCAGCCCGGGAGATCGCCTAAACTATGGCTACACCTTC

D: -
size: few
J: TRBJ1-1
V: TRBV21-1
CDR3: CASSIDRDKGDTEAFF
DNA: TGTGCCAGCAGCATCGACAGGGATAAGGGCGACACTGAAGCTTTCTTT

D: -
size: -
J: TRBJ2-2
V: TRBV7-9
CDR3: CASSLDFYRETGELFF
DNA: TGTGCCAGCAGCTTAGATTTTTACAGGGAAACCGGGGAGCTGTTTTTT

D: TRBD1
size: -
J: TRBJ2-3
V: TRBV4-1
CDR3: CASSQEDEGAGTQYF
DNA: TGCGCCAGCAGCCAAGAAGACGAGGGGGCGGGTACGCAGTATTTT

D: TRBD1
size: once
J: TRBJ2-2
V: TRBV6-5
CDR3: CASRRGGPNTGELFF
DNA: TGTGCCAGCAGACGAGGGGGCCCGAACACCGGGGAGCTGTTTTTT

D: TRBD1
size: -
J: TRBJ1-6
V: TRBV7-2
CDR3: CASSYGQGNSPLHF
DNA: TGTGCCAGCAGCTACGGACAGGGGAATTCACCCCTCCACTTT

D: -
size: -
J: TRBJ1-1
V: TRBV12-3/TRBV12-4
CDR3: CASSYNRNTEAFF
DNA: TGTGCCAGCAGTTATAACAGGAACACTGAAGCTTTCTTT

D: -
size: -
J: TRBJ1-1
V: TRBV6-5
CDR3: CASYRGAEAFF
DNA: TGTGCCAGCTACCGGGGGGCTGAAGCTTTCTTT

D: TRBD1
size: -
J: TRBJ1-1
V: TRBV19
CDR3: CASQGPGQGNTEAFF
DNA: TGTGCCAGTCAAGGGCCGGGACAGGGAAACACTGAAGCTTTCTTT

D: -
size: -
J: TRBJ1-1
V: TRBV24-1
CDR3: CATSGDTGDTEAFF
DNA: TGTGCCACCAGTGGGGACACTGGGGACACTGAAGCTTTCTTT

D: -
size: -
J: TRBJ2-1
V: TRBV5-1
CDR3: CASSSRGQGSYNEQFF
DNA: TGCGCCAGCAGCTCCCGGGGCCAGGGGTCCTACAATGAGCAGTTCTTC

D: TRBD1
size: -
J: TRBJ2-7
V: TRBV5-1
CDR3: CASSSNWGQGNGEQYF
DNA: TGCGCCAGCAGCTCGAACTGGGGACAGGGGAACGGCGAGCAGTACTTC

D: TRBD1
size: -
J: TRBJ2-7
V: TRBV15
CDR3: CATSRGDRGTYEQYF
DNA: TGTGCCACCAGCAGAGGGGACAGGGGTACCTACGAGCAGTACTTC

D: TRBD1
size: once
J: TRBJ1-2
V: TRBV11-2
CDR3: CASSLLGVSRGRDEDGYTF
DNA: TGTGCCAGCAGCTTATTGGGGGTTTCCAGGGGGCGAGATGAGGATGGCTACACCTTC

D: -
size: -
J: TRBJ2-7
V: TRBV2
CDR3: CASSETRGLYEQYF
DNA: TGTGCCAGCAGTGAGACGCGGGGGCTCTACGAGCAGTACTTC

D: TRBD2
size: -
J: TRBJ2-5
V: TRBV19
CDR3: CASSAQTSGGGETQYF
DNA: TGTGCCAGTAGTGCCCAGACTAGCGGGGGGGGAGAGACCCAGTACTTC

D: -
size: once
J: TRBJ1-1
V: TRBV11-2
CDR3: CASSYRAATEAFF
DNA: TGTGCCAGCAGCTACAGGGCGGCCACTGAAGCTTTCTTT

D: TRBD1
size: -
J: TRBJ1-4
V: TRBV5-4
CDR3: CASSSGTATNEKLFF
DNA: TGTGCCAGCAGCTCCGGGACAGCAACTAATGAAAAACTGTTTTTT

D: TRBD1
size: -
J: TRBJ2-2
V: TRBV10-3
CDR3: CAIQSGQGRTGELFF
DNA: TGTGCCATCCAATCCGGACAGGGGCGCACCGGGGAGCTGTTTTTT

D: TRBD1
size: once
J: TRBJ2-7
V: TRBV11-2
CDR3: CASSSPTGGPYEQYF
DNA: TGTGCCAGCAGCTCACCGACAGGGGGCCCCTACGAGCAGTACTTC

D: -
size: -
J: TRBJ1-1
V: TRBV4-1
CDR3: CASSQGDFRGEAFF
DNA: TGCGCCAGCAGCCAAGGGGACTTTCGGGGTGAAGCTTTCTTT

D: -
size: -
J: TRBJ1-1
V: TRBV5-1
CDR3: CASSAGWTEAFF
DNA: TGCGCCAGCAGCGCGGGGTGGACTGAAGCTTTCTTT

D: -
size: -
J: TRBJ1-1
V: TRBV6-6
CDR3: CASSTTGNTEAFF
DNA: TGTGCCAGCAGTACAACGGGGAACACTGAAGCTTTCTTT

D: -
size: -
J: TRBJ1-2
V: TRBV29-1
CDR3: CSVVRVGVGYTF
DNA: TGCAGCGTTGTCCGGGTCGGGGTTGGCTACACCTTC

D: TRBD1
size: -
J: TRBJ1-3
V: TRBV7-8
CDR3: CASSLGRDRRSGNTIYF
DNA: TGTGCCAGCAGCTTAGGGAGGGACAGGCGCTCTGGAAACACCATATATTTT

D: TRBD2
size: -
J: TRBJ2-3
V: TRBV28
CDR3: CASTYQAGGGTDTQYF
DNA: TGTGCCAGCACTTACCAAGCGGGGGGCGGGACAGATACGCAGTATTTT

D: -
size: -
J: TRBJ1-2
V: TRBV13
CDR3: CASSFGGTVNYGYTF
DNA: TGTGCCAGCAGCTTTGGCGGGACGGTCAACTATGGCTACACCTTC

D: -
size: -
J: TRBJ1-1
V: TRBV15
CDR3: CATSRNREEEAFF
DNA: TGTGCCACCAGCAGAAACAGGGAAGAGGAAGCTTTCTTT

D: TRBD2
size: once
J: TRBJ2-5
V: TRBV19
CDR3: CASTPSGSGVGETQYF
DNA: TGTGCCAGTACCCCCTCAGGTAGCGGGGTGGGAGAGACCCAGTACTTC

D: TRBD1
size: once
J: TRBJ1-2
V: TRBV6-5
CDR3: CASSYSGQTQIGYTF
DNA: TGTGCCAGCAGTTACTCGGGACAGACCCAAATTGGCTACACCTTC

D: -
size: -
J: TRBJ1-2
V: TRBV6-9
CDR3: CASRTATNYGYTF
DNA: TGTGCCAGCAGGACAGCTACTAACTATGGCTACACCTTC

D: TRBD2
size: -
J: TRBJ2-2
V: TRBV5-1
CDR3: CASSLESGANTGELFF
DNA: TGCGCCAGCAGCTTGGAGAGCGGGGCTAACACCGGGGAGCTGTTTTTT

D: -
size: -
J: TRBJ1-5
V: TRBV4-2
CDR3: CASSQGNRLTGGNQPQHF
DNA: TGTGCCAGCAGCCAAGGTAACAGGTTAACCGGCGGCAATCAGCCCCAGCATTTT

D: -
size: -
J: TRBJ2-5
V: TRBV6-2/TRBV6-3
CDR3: CASSPGTERQETQYF
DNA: TGTGCCAGCAGCCCTGGGACTGAAAGACAAGAGACCCAGTACTTC

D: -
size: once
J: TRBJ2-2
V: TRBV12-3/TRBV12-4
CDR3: CASSSGVGELFF
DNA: TGTGCCAGCAGTTCGGGGGTCGGGGAGCTGTTTTTT

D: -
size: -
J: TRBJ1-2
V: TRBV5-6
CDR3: CASSSDRYGYTF
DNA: TGTGCCAGCAGCTCCGACAGGTATGGCTACACCTTC

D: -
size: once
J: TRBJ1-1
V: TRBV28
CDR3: CASSLRRGEAFF
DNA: TGTGCCAGCAGTCTCCGACGGGGAGAAGCTTTCTTT

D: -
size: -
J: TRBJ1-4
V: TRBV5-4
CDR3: CASSSRQEPNEKLFF
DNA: TGTGCCAGCAGCTCCCGACAGGAACCTAATGAAAAACTGTTTTTT

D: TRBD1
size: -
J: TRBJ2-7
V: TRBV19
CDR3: CASSTRRQGATYEQYF
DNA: TGTGCCAGTAGTACCCGTCGACAGGGGGCAACCTACGAGCAGTACTTC

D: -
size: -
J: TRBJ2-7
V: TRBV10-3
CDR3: CAISRSFGSPGEQYF
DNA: TGTGCCATCAGTAGGAGCTTCGGGAGTCCTGGAGAGCAGTACTTC